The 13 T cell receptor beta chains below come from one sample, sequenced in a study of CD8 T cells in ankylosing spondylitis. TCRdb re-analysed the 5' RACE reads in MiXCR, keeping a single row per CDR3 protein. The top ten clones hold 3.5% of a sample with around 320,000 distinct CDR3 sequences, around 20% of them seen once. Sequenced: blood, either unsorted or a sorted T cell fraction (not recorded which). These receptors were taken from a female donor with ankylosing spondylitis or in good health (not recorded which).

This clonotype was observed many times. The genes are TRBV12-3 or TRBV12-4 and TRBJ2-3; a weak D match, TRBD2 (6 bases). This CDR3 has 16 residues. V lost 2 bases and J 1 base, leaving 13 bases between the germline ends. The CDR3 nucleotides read TGTGCCAGCAGTTTAAGGAGGGGCAGCCGCACAGATACGCAGTATTTT. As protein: CASSLRRGSRTDTQYF.

The CDR3 DNA follows: TGTGCCAGCAGCTCAGGGCGAGTCGGGGCCAACGTCCTGACTTTC. It specifies CASSSGRVGANVLTF. The chain combines TRBV5-5 with TRBJ2-6; a weak D match, TRBD1 (5 bases). This CDR3 is 15 amino acids long. Germline values: CDR1 SGHKS, CDR2 YYEKEE (reference sequence). Trimming pared 3 bases from V and 4 bases from J, leaving 11 bases between.

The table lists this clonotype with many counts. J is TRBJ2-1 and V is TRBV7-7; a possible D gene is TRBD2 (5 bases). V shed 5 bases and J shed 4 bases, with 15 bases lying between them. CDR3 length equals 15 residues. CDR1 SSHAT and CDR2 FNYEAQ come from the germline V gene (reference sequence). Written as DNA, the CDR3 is TGTGCCAGCAGCCCCGGAATAGCGAATTACAATGAGCAGTTCTTC. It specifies CASSPGIANYNEQFF.

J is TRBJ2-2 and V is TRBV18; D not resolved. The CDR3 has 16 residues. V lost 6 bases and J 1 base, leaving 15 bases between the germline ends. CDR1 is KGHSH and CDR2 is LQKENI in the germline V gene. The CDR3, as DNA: TGTGCCAGCTCCACCGACGGGCGGCGGAACACCGGGGAGCTGTTTTTT. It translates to CASSTDGRRNTGELFF. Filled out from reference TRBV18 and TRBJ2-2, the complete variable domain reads NAGVMQNPRHLVRRRGQEARLRCSPMKGHSHVYWYRQLPEEGLKFMVYLQKENIIDESGMPKERFSAEFPKEGPSILRIQQVVRGDSAAYFCASSTDGRRNTGELFFGEGSRLTVL.

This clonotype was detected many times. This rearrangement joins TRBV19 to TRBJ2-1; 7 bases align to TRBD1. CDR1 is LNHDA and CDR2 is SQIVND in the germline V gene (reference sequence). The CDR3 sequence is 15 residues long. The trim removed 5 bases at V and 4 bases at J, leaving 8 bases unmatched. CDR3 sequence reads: CASSLDRDRYNEQFF. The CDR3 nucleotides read TGTGCCAGTAGTTTGGACCGGGACAGATACAATGAGCAGTTCTTC.

The CDR3 sequence: CSASGTRGGGSYEQYF. The CDR3 DNA follows: TGCAGTGCTAGCGGCACAAGGGGCGGGGGCTCCTACGAGCAGTACTTC. The gene calls are TRBV20-1 and TRBJ2-7, with 7 bases identical to TRBD2. CDR3 length: 16 amino acids. J was trimmed by 0 bases and V by 3 bases; bases with no gene match: 11. CDR1 is DFQATT and CDR2 is SNEGSKA in the germline V gene (reference sequence).

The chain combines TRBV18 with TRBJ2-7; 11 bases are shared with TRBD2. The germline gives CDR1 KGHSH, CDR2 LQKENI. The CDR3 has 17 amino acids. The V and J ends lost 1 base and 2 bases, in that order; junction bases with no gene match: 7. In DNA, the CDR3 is TGTGCCAGCTCACCACGTAGTACTAGCGGGAGTGCCTACGAGCAGTACTTC. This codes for CASSPRSTSGSAYEQYF.

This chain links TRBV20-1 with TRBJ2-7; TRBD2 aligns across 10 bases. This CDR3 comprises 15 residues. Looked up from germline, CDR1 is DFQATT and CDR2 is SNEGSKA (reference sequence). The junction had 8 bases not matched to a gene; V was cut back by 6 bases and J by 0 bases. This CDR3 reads CSAWNSGRSSYEQYF. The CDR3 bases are TGCAGTGCATGGAATAGCGGGAGGAGCTCCTACGAGCAGTACTTC.

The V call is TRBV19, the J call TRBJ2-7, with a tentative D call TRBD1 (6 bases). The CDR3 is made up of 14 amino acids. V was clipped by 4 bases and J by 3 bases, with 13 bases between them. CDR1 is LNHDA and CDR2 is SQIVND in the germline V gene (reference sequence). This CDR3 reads CASSSVRGIYEQYF. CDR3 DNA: TGTGCCAGTAGTAGTGTGAGGGGGATCTACGAGCAGTACTTC.

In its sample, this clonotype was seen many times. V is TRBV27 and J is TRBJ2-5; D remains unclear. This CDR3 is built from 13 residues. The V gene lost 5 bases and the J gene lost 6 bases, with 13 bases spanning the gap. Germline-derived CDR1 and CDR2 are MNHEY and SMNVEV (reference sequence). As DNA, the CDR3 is TGTGCCAGCAGTCCACCGACCCGGCAGACCCAGTACTTC. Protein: CASSPPTRQTQYF.

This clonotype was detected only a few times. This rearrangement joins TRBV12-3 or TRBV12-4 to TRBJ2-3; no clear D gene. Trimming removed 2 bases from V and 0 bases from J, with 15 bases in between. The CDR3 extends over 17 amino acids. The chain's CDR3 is CASSLIPGDFSTDTQYF. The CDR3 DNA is TGTGCCAGCAGTTTAATTCCTGGCGACTTCAGCACAGATACGCAGTATTTT.

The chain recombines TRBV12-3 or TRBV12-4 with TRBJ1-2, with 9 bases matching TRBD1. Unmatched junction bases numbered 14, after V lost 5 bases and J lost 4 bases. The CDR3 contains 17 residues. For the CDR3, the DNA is TGTGCCAGCAGTCACCATACGTGGGACAGGGAGCCCTATGGCTACACCTTC. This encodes CASSHHTWDREPYGYTF.

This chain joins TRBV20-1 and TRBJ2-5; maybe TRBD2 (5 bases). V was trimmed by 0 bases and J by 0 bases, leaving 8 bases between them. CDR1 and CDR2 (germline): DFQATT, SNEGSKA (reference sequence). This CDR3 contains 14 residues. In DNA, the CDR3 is TGCAGTGCTAGAGATCTGCGGGACCAAGAGACCCAGTACTTC. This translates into CSARDLRDQETQYF.